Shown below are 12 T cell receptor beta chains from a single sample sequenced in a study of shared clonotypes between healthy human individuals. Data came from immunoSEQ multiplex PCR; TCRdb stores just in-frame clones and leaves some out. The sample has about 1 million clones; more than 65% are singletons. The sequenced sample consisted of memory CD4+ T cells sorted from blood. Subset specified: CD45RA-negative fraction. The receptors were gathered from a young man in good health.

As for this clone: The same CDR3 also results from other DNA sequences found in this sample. CDR3 nucleotide sequence: TGCGCCAGTTCAAGCCAGCGGGGGAACACCGGGGAGCTGTTTTTT. It translates to CASSSQRGNTGELFF. V gene TRBV5-1 combines with J gene TRBJ2-2; 7 bases match TRBD2. The CDR3 runs 15 residues. Per germline, CDR1 SGHRS and CDR2 YFSETQ. J lost 1 base, V lost 8 bases, and 8 bases had no gene match.

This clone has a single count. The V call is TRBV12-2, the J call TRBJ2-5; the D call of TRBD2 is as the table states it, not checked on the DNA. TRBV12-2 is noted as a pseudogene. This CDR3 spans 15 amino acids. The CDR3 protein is CASRPASSMKETQYF. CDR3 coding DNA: TGTGCAAGTCGCCCCGCGTCGTCTATGAAAGAGACCCAGTACTTC.

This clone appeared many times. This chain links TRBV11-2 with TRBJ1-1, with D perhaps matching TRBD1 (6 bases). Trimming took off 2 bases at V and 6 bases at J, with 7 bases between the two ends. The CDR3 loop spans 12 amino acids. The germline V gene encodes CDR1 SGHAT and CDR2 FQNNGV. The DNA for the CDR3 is TGTGCCAGCAGCTTACAGGGGCCTGAAGCTTTCTTT. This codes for CASSLQGPEAFF.

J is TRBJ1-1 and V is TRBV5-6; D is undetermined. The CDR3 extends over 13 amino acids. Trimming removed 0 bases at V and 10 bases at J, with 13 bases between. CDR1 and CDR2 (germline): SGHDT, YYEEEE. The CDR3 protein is CASSLAGVPAAFF. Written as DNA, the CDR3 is TGTGCCAGCAGCTTGGCCGGCGTCCCGGCAGCTTTCTTT. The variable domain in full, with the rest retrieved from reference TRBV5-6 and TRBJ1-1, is DAGVTQSPTHLIKTRGQQVTLRCSPKSGHDTVSWYQQALGQGPQFIFQYYEEEERQRGNFPDRFSGHQFPNYSSELNVNALLLGDSALYLCASSLAGVPAAFFGQGTRLTVV.

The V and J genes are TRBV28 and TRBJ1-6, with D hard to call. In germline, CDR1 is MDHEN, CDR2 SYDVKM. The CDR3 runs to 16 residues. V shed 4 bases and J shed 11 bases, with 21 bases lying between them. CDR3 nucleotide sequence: TGTGCCAGCAGTTCCCCCGACGGTAACGAGCGAGCACCCCTCCACTTT. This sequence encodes CASSSPDGNERAPLHF. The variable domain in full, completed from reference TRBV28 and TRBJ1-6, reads DVKVTQSSRYLVKRTGEKVFLECVQDMDHENMFWYRQDPGLGLRLIYFSYDVKMKEKGDIPEGYSVSREKKERFSLILESASTNQTSMYLCASSSPDGNERAPLHFGNGTRLTVT.

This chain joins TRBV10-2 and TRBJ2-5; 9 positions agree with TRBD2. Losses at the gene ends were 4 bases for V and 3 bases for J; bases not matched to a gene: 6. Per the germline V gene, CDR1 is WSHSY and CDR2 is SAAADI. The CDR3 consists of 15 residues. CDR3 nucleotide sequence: TGCGCCAGCAGTGGGGTAGCGGGGGCCGAAGAGACCCAGTACTTC. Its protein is CASSGVAGAEETQYF.

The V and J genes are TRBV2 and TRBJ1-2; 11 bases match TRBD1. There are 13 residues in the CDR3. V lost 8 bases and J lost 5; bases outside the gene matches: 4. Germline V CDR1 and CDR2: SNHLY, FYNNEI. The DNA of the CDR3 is TGTGCCAGCTGGACAGGGGGCGGATATGGCTACACCTTC. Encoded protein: CASWTGGGYGYTF.

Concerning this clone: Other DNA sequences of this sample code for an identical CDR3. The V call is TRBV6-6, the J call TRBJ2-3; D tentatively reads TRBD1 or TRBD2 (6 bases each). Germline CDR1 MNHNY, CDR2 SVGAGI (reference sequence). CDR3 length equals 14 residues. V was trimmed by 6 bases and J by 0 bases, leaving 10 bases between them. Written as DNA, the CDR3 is TGTGCCAGCAGGAGGGGGGCTAGCACAGATACGCAGTATTTT. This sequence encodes CASRRGASTDTQYF.

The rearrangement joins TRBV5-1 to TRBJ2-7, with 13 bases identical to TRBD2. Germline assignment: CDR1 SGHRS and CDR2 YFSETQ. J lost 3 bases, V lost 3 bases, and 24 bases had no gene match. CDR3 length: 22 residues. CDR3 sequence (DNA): TGCGCCAGCAGCTCCCTACCGGGGGTCATGGGGACTAGCGGGAAAGGTCTCTACGAGCAGTACTTC. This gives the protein CASSSLPGVMGTSGKGLYEQYF.

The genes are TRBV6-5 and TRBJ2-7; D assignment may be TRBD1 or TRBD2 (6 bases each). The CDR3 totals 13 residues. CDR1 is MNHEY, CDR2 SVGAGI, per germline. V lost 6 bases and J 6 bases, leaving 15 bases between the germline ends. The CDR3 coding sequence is TGTGCCAGCAGGCCCCCGGGGGCCTTCGAGCAGTACTTC. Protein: CASRPPGAFEQYF.

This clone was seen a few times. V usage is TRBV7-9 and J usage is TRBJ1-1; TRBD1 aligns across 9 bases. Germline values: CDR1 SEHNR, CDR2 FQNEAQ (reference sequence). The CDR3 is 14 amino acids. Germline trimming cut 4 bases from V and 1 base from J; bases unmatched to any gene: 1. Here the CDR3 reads CASSYRGQNTEAFF. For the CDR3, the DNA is TGTGCCAGCAGCTACAGGGGGCAGAACACTGAAGCTTTCTTT.

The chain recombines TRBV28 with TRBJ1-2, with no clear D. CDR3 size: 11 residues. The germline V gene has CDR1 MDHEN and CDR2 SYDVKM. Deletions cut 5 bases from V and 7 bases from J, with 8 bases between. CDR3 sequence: CASSAKGGYTF. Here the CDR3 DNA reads TGTGCCAGCAGTGCGAAAGGTGGCTACACCTTC.